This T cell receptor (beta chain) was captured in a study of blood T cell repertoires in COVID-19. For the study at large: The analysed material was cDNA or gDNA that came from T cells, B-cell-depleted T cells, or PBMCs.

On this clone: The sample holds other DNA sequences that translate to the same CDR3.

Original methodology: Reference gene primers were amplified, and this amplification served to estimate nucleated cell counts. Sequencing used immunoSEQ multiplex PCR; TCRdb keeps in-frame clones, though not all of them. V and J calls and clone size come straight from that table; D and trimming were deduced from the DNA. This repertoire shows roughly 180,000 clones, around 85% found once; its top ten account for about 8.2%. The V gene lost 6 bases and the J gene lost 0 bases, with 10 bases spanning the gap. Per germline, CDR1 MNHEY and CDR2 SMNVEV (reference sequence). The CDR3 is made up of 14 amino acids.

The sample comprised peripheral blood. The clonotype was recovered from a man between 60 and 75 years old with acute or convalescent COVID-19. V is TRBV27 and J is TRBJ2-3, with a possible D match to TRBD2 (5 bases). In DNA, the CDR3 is TGTGCCAGCAGCGAGCGGACTAGCACAGATACGCAGTATTTT. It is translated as CASSERTSTDTQYF.